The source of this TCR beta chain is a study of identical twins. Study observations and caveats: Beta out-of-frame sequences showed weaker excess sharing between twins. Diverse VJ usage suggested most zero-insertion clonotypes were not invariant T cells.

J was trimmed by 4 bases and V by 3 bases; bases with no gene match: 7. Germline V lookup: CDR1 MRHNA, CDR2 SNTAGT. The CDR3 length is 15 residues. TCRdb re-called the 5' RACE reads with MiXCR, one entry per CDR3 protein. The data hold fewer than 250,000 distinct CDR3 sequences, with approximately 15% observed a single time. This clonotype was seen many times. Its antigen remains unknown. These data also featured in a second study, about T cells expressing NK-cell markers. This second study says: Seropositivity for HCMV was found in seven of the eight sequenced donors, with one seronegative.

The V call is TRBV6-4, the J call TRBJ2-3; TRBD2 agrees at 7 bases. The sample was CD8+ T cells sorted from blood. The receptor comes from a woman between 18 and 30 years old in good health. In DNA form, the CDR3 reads TGTGCCAGCAGTGAAGGCGAGGGAGGGGCAGATACGCAGTATTTT. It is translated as CASSEGEGGADTQYF.